Listed below are T cell receptor beta chains from one sample, sequenced in a study of shared clonotypes between healthy human individuals. TCRdb's table, derived via immunoSEQ multiplex PCR, lists solely in-frame clones and lacks some. This table has 1 million to 1.3 million clones, around 78% appearing once. Sequenced material: memory CD4+ T cells from PBMCs. These TCRs come from a man aged 18 to 30 in good health. Some clones in this sample may be carry-over from other donors' samples. Both conserved end residues are trimmed from each CDR3.

TRBV7-2	TRBJ1-1	ASSPNRGYTEAF
TRBV4-1	TRBJ1-2	ASSLAGTSSDYGYT
TRBV6-1	TRBJ2-7	ASSGYGTLYEQY
TRBV21-1	TRBJ2-3	ASSTEPGLAGRRTDTQY
TRBV6-6	TRBJ1-5	ASSSLKGGSQQPQH
TRBV27	TRBJ2-3	ASSLRSSPGYTQY
TRBV20-1	TRBJ2-3	SAASADTQY
TRBV16	TRBJ1-5	ASSQLAGQQQPQH
TRBV21-1	TRBJ2-7	ASRAWRGGYEQY
TRBV7-9	TRBJ2-7	ASSSPGNPIYEQY
TRBV28	TRBJ1-5	ASTPPQGGLWDQPQH
TRBV6-5	TRBJ2-7	ASSRDGTYEQY
TRBV7-2	TRBJ2-3	ASSLVVEEQY
TRBV11-2	TRBJ2-7	ASSSGVWEQY
TRBV5-1	TRBJ2-1	ASSLEVRAGGAYNEQF
TRBV27	TRBJ1-2	ASSAADRDYGYT
TRBV30	TRBJ2-1	AWSAGGRQF
TRBV7-2	TRBJ1-3	AESPGQSSGNTIY
TRBV29-1	TRBJ2-3	SVEGTASSTDTQY
TRBV18	TRBJ1-2	ASSPLPGDRGLVGDGYT
TRBV15	TRBJ1-2	ATSRGIGQYNYGYT
TRBV2	TRBJ2-2	ASSGYRDELF
TRBV2	TRBJ1-5	ASRADGHSNQPQH
TRBV6-5	TRBJ2-7	ASSYNRENEQY
TRBV30	TRBJ2-1	AFGGHYNEQF
TRBV14	TRBJ1-2	ASSQVQGWNYGYT
TRBV6-5	TRBJ2-5	ATKATGAQETQY
TRBV5-5	TRBJ2-6	ASSLEGANVLT
TRBV5-1	TRBJ2-5	ASSPGLAGASKTQY
TRBV7-9	TRBJ1-1	ASSFSGLQGEAF
TRBV4-2	TRBJ1-2	ASSQDRANYGYT
TRBV25-1	TRBJ2-5	ASSAGTGPQETQY
TRBV5-6	TRBJ2-3	ASSFGRDTQY
TRBV5-4	TRBJ2-2	ASSPTGANTGELF